The 27 T cell receptor beta chains below come from one sample, sequenced in a study of T cells in localized non-small cell lung cancer. Sequencing was performed with immunoSEQ multiplex PCR; in TCRdb, only in-frame clones are kept and a portion is missing. The sample holds approximately 21,000 clones, roughly 86% seen once. The sample here was peripheral blood mononuclear cells, taken before any cancer treatment. These receptors came from a male donor aged 60 or over with stage II lung adenocarcinoma.

Comment on this clone: Sequence at one end of the junction differs from germline and may be a read error. The chain couples TRBV5-1 to TRBJ1-2; perhaps TRBD1 as D (6 bases). The CDR3 runs 14 residues. Germline assignment: CDR1 SGHRS and CDR2 YFSETQ. The CDR3 loop reads CASGLDSPNYGYTF. The CDR3 DNA follows: TGCGCCAGCGGCTTGGACAGCCCTAACTATGGCTACACCTTC.

V and J are TRBV29-1 and TRBJ1-3; no clear D gene. Germline V gene data show CDR1 as SQVTM and CDR2 as ANQGSEA. The CDR3 runs 12 residues. Trimming stripped 3 bases from V and 3 bases from J, with 6 bases between. CDR3 sequence: CSVEAFGNTIYF. CDR3 in DNA: TGCAGCGTTGAGGCTTTTGGAAACACCATATATTTT. Full variable domain (rest looked up from reference TRBV29-1 and TRBJ1-3): SAVISQKPSRDICQRGTSLTIQCQVDSQVTMMFWYRQQPGQSLTLIATANQGSEATYESGFVIDKFPISRPNLTFSTLTVSNMSPEDSSIYLCSVEAFGNTIYFGEGSWLTVV.

The chain is built from TRBV28 and TRBJ1-4, with D possibly TRBD1 on 6 matching bases. V was shortened by 10 bases and J by 4 bases, with 16 bases between the two germline ends. The CDR3 runs 14 residues. Germline V gene lookup returns CDR1 MDHEN and CDR2 SYDVKM. CDR3 sequence: CATLGGRGNEKLFF. The DNA for the CDR3 is TGTGCCACCTTAGGAGGCAGGGGTAATGAAAAACTGTTTTTT.

The chain carries TRBV6-4 and TRBJ2-1, with D perhaps TRBD2 (5 bases). Germline-derived CDR1 and CDR2 are MRHNA and SNTAGT. The CDR3 length is 17 residues. Trimming removed 0 bases at V and 5 bases at J, with 17 bases between. The CDR3 loop is CASSDSMGSIGDNEQFF. DNA for the CDR3: TGTGCCAGCAGTGACTCGATGGGGAGTATCGGGGACAATGAGCAGTTCTTC.

This chain connects TRBV6-1 to TRBJ1-5; D is ambiguous. Germline lookup yields CDR1 MNHNS and CDR2 SASEGT. The CDR3 is 12 amino acids. Trimming removed 8 bases at V and 3 bases at J, with 8 bases between. As DNA, the CDR3 is TGTGCCAGCGGGGTTACCAATCAGCCCCAGCATTTT. It yields the protein CASGVTNQPQHF.

This clone was counted between two and nine times. DNA of the CDR3: TGTGCCAGCAGTGAAGGCCTAGCGGGAAGGGCAGATACGCAGTATTTT. Translating it yields CASSEGLAGRADTQYF. The chain employs TRBV25-1 and TRBJ2-3, with 9 nucleotides matching TRBD2. Germline loops: CDR1 MGHDK, CDR2 SYGVNS. V lost 2 bases to trimming and J lost 4 bases; unmatched junction nucleotides: 7. The CDR3 sequence is 16 residues long.

A few counts support this clone. The chain combines TRBV29-1 with TRBJ2-5, with 10 bases fitting TRBD2. The V gene end was trimmed by 3 bases and the J gene end by 5 bases; junction bases not matched to a gene: 9. The CDR3 is 15 residues long. Germline assignment: CDR1 SQVTM and CDR2 ANQGSEA. The CDR3 DNA reads as TGCAGCGTTGAGATTAGCGGGAGGCCGGAGGAGACCCAGTACTTC. It translates to CSVEISGRPEETQYF.

The chain uses TRBV29-1 and TRBJ1-4, with D maybe TRBD1 (5 bases). The CDR3 totals 13 residues. V lost 4 bases to trimming and J lost 7 bases, with 13 bases between them. Per germline, CDR1 SQVTM and CDR2 ANQGSEA. DNA of the CDR3: TGCAGCGTTGGAGGGGTCGGGGGTGAAAAACTGTTTTTT. As protein: CSVGGVGGEKLFF.

The chain uses TRBV2 and TRBJ2-1, with D perhaps TRBD1 (6 bases). The CDR3 sequence is 16 residues long. The V gene lost 10 bases and the J gene lost 3 bases, with 22 bases spanning the gap. Germline V gene lookup returns CDR1 SNHLY and CDR2 FYNNEI. CDR3 coding DNA: TGTGCCACCCGAAGGGGGATATTCACGAACTACAATGAGCAGTTCTTC. It translates to CATRRGIFTNYNEQFF.

This chain uses TRBV19 with TRBJ1-1, with D possibly matching TRBD1 (5 bases). The germline V gene has CDR1 LNHDA and CDR2 SQIVND (reference sequence). Between the trimmed V and J ends, which lost 6 bases and 6 bases, there was a span of 14 bases. This CDR3 is 13 amino acids long. The CDR3: CASRTGGGAEAFF. CDR3 nucleotides: TGTGCCAGTAGAACCGGTGGGGGGGCTGAAGCTTTCTTT.

V is TRBV11-3 and J is TRBJ1-5; D might be TRBD1 (5 bases). Between the trimmed V and J ends, which lost 3 bases and 0 bases, there was a span of 12 bases. CDR1 SGHNT and CDR2 YENEEA come from the germline V gene. This CDR3 comprises 16 residues. In nucleotides, the CDR3 is TGTGCCAGCAGCTTGGCCGAGGGGATTAGCAATCAGCCCCAGCATTTT. It yields the protein CASSLAEGISNQPQHF.

The chain recombines TRBV18 with TRBJ1-4; 8 nucleotides align to TRBD1. With V trimmed by 2 bases and J by 5 bases, 10 bases remained unmatched. Germline CDR1 KGHSH, CDR2 LQKENI. The CDR3 extends over 17 amino acids. The CDR3 DNA is TGTGCCAGCTCACCAGCGGGGACAGGAGCTTGGAATGAAAAACTGTTTTTT. Its translation: CASSPAGTGAWNEKLFF.

DNA for the CDR3: TGTGCCAGCAGCCCCCAGGGGCATAAGATGAACACTGAAGCTTTCTTT. It is translated as CASSPQGHKMNTEAFF. The V and J genes are TRBV11-2 and TRBJ1-1; weak D call: TRBD1 (6 bases). In germline, CDR1 is SGHAT, CDR2 FQNNGV. The CDR3 sequence is 16 residues long. Trimming took off 5 bases at V and 0 bases at J, with 16 bases between the two ends.

The DNA of the CDR3 is TGTGCCAGCAGTTTAGCCGGGGAGCGGGACCACGAGCAGTACTTC. Protein: CASSLAGERDHEQYF. This rearrangement joins TRBV28 to TRBJ2-7; 7 bases agree with TRBD2. CDR3 length: 15 residues. The J segment lost 5 bases and the V segment lost 2 bases, leaving 9 bases of the junction unmatched. Germline lookup yields CDR1 MDHEN and CDR2 SYDVKM.

V is TRBV11-2 and J is TRBJ2-3; no firm D call. The CDR3 runs to 12 residues. Trimming took off 3 bases at V and 6 bases at J, with 7 bases between the two ends. CDR1 and CDR2 (germline): SGHAT, FQNNGV. The CDR3 is CASSFLLDTQYF. For the CDR3, the DNA is TGTGCCAGCAGCTTCCTACTGGATACGCAGTATTTT.

The rearrangement links TRBV5-8 to TRBJ2-1; 16 bases fit TRBD2. J gave up 8 bases and V 4 bases, and 6 bases lay outside the gene matches. This CDR3 comprises 16 residues. Germline CDR1 SGHTS, CDR2 YDEGEE. The CDR3 DNA follows: TGTGCCAGCAGCGGCGGGACTAGCGGGAGGGGGGATGAGCAGTTCTTC. Translating gives CASSGGTSGRGDEQFF.

V usage is TRBV6-5 and J usage is TRBJ2-7, with D tentatively TRBD1 or TRBD2 (6 bases each). Germline V gene data show CDR1 as MNHEY and CDR2 as SVGAGI. V gave up 1 base and J gave up 7 bases, with 14 bases separating them. CDR3 size: 14 residues. CDR3 DNA: TGTGCCAGCAGTTACTATACGGGGGCGGATGAGCAGTACTTC. It yields the protein CASSYYTGADEQYF.

There are a few counts of this clone. The chain joins TRBV2 to TRBJ1-1; no definite D call. With 7 bases removed from V and 1 base from J, the gap between germline ends came to 13 bases. This CDR3 has 14 residues. The germline CDR1 and CDR2 sequences are SNHLY and FYNNEI. CDR3 nucleotides: TGTGCCAGCACAAGCCAATTAGGGAACACTGAAGCTTTCTTT. Its protein product is CASTSQLGNTEAFF.

This chain uses TRBV4-1 with TRBJ2-7; TRBD1 agrees at 8 bases. The V gene end was trimmed by 0 bases and the J gene end by 3 bases; junction bases not matched to a gene: 4. The CDR3 spans 15 residues. Looked up from germline, CDR1 is MGHRA and CDR2 is YSYEKL. DNA of the CDR3: TGCGCCAGCAGCCAAGATCAACAGGGGGACTACGAGCAGTACTTC. Its translation is CASSQDQQGDYEQYF.

The chain couples TRBV5-1 to TRBJ2-3; possible D gene TRBD1, 5 bases. This CDR3 spans 12 amino acids. Germline-derived CDR1 and CDR2 are SGHRS and YFSETQ. Trimming shortened V by 2 bases and J by 6 bases, and 7 bases separated the two germline ends. CDR3 DNA sequence: TGCGCCAGCAGCTTAAGACAGGATACGCAGTATTTT. Translated: CASSLRQDTQYF.

The rearrangement links TRBV5-5 to TRBJ2-3; D is tentatively TRBD1 or TRBD2 (6 bases each). V lost 1 base and J 2 bases, leaving 14 bases between the germline ends. The CDR3 has 16 amino acids. Germline assignment: CDR1 SGHKS and CDR2 YYEKEE (reference sequence). The CDR3 here is CASSLIIGGPTDTQYF. The DNA of the CDR3 is TGTGCCAGCAGCTTGATCATAGGGGGGCCCACAGATACGCAGTATTTT. The full variable domain, in which reference TRBV5-5 and TRBJ2-3 provide the parts outside the CDR3, is DAGVTQSPTHLIKTRGQQVTLRCSPISGHKSVSWYQQVLGQGPQFIFQYYEKEERGRGNFPDRFSARQFPNYSSELNVNALLLGDSALYLCASSLIIGGPTDTQYFGPGTRLTVL.

The chain links TRBV9 to TRBJ2-7; D uncertain. Germline V lookup: CDR1 SGDLS, CDR2 YYNGEE. V was clipped by 0 bases and J by 2 bases, with 6 bases between them. The CDR3 extends over 13 amino acids. This CDR3 reads CASSVGPAYEQYF. Here the CDR3 DNA reads TGTGCCAGCAGCGTAGGACCTGCCTACGAGCAGTACTTC.

The chain is built from TRBV5-4 and TRBJ1-1, with 7 bases matching TRBD1. The CDR3 extends over 16 amino acids. Germline CDR1 SGHNT, CDR2 YYREEE (reference sequence). V gave up 0 bases and J gave up 0 bases; unmatched junction bases: 5. CDR3: CASSLGRGRMNTEAFF. The CDR3 nucleotides are TGTGCCAGCAGCTTGGGAAGGGGGCGAATGAACACTGAAGCTTTCTTT. Based on the CDR3 plus reference TRBV5-4 and TRBJ1-1, the full variable domain is ETGVTQSPTHLIKTRGQQVTLRCSSQSGHNTVSWYQQALGQGPQFIFQYYREEENGRGNFPPRFSGLQFPNYSSELNVNALELDDSALYLCASSLGRGRMNTEAFFGQGTRLTVV.

The V gene is TRBV5-4, the J gene TRBJ2-5; D uncertain. CDR1 is SGHNT and CDR2 is YYREEE in the germline V gene (reference sequence). The CDR3 runs to 13 residues. V shed 1 base and J shed 5 bases, with 9 bases lying between them. The CDR3: CASSLRLGETQYF. CDR3 DNA: TGTGCCAGCAGCTTGAGGTTGGGGGAGACCCAGTACTTC.

The chain links TRBV11-2 to TRBJ2-7, with TRBD1 matching 10 bases. Germline V gene sequence: CDR1 SGHAT, CDR2 FQNNGV. The V and J ends lost 3 bases and 3 bases, in that order; junction bases with no gene match: 2. CDR3 length equals 14 residues. In DNA, the CDR3 is TGTGCCAGCAGCTTCGACAGGGGGCTCTACGAGCAGTACTTC. Its translation: CASSFDRGLYEQYF.

This clone showed up just a few times. The V call is TRBV7-9, the J call TRBJ1-5; D remains unclear. Trimming removed 2 bases at V and 1 base at J, with 6 bases between. The CDR3 runs to 14 residues. Per the germline V gene, CDR1 is SEHNR and CDR2 is FQNEAQ (reference sequence). The CDR3 protein is CASSLPGSNQPQHF. Written as DNA, the CDR3 is TGTGCCAGCAGCTTACCGGGGAGCAATCAGCCCCAGCATTTT.

The chain employs TRBV10-2 and TRBJ2-6; D might be TRBD1 (5 bases). From germline, CDR1 is WSHSY and CDR2 SAAADI. The germline V and J ends were trimmed by 7 bases and 3 bases, with 16 bases remaining between them. This CDR3 has 16 amino acids. DNA for the CDR3: TGCGCCAGCAAAGCACAGGCGGCTAGTGGGGCCAACGTCCTGACTTTC. Protein: CASKAQAASGANVLTF.